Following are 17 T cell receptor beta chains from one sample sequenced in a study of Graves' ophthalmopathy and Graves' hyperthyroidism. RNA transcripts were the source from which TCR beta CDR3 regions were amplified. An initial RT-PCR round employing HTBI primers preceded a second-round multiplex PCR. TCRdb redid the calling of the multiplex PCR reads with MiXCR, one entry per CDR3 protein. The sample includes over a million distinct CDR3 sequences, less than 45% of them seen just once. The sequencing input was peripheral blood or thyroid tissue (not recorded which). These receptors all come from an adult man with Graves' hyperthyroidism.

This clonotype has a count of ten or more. The CDR3, as DNA: TGTGCCAGCCGGGAGGAAGCCGGCTATGGCTACACCTTC. Translation gives CASREEAGYGYTF. The V and J genes are TRBV2 and TRBJ1-2; D remains unclear. The length of the CDR3 is 13 residues. CDR1 is SNHLY, CDR2 FYNNEI, per germline. Trimming took 8 bases from V and 4 from J, leaving 14 bases between them.

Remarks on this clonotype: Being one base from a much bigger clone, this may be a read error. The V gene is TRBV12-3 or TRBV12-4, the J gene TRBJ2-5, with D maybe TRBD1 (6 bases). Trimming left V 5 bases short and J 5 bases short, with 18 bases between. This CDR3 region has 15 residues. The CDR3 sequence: CASSPTGSPWETQYF. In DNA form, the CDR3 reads TGTGCCAGCAGTCCAACAGGGTCCCCATGGGAGACCCAGTACTTC.

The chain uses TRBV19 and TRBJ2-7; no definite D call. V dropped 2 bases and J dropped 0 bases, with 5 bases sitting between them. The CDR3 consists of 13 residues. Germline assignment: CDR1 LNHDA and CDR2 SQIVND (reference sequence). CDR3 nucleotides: TGTGCCAGTAGTATACCATTCTCCTACGAGCAGTACTTC. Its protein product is CASSIPFSYEQYF. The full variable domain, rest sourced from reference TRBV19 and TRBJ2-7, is DGGITQSPKYLFRKEGQNVTLSCEQNLNHDAMYWYRQDPGQGLRLIYYSQIVNDFQKGDIAEGYSVSREKKESFPLTVTSAQKNPTAFYLCASSIPFSYEQYFGPGTRLTVT.

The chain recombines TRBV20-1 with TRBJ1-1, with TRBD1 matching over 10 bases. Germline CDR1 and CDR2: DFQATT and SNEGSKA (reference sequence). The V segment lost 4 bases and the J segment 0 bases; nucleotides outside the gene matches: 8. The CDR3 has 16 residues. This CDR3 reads CSANTGTGAMNTEAFF. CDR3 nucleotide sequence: TGCAGTGCTAATACCGGGACAGGGGCTATGAACACTGAAGCTTTCTTT.

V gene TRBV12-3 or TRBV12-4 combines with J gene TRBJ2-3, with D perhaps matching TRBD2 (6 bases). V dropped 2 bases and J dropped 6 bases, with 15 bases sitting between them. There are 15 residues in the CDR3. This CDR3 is CASSLSTLAADTQYF. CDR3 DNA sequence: TGTGCCAGCAGTTTATCCACACTAGCCGCCGATACGCAGTATTTT.

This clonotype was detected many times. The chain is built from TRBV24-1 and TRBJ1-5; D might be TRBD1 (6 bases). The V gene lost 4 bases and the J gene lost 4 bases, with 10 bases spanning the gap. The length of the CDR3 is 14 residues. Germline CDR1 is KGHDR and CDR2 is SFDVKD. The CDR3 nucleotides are TGTGCCACCAGTGACCCAGGACAGAATCAGCCCCAGCATTTT. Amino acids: CATSDPGQNQPQHF.

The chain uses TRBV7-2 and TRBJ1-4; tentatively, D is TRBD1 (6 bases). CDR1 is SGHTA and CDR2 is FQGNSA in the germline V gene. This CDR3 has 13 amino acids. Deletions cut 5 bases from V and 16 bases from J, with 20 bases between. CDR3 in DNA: TGTGCCAGCAGCCGTATTCCGACAGGAGAGGCGTTTTTT. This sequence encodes CASSRIPTGEAFF.

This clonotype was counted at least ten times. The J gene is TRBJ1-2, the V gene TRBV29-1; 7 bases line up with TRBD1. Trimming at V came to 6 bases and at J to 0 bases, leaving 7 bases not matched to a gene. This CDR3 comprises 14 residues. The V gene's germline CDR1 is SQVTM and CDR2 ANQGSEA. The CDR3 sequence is CSVDPGTANYGYTF. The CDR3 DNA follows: TGCAGCGTCGACCCAGGGACAGCTAACTATGGCTACACCTTC.

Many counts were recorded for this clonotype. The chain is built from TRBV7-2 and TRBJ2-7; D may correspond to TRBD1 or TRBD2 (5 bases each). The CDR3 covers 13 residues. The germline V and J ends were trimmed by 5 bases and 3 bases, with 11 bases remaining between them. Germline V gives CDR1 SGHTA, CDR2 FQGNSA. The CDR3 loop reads CASSRDGNYEQYF. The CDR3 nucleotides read TGTGCCAGCAGCCGGGACGGAAACTACGAGCAGTACTTC.

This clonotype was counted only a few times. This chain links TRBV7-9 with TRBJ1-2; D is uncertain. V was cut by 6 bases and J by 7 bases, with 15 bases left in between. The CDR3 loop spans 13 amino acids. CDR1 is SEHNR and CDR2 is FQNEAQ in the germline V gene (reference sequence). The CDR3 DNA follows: TGTGCCAGCAGTTTTAATCCGGGGTTTGGCTACACCTTC. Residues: CASSFNPGFGYTF.

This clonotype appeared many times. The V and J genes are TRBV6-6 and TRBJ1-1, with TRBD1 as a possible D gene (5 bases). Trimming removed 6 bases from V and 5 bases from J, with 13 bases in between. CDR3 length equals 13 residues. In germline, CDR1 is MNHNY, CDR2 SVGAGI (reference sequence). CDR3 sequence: CASRGAGGTEAFF. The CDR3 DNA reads TGTGCCAGCAGAGGGGCGGGTGGAACTGAAGCTTTCTTT.

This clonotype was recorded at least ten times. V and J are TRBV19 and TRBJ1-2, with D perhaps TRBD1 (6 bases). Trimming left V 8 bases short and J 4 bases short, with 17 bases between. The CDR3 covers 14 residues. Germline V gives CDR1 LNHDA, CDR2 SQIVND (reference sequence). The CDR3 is CASASGGAGYGYTF. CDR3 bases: TGTGCCAGTGCTTCTGGGGGGGCCGGCTATGGCTACACCTTC.

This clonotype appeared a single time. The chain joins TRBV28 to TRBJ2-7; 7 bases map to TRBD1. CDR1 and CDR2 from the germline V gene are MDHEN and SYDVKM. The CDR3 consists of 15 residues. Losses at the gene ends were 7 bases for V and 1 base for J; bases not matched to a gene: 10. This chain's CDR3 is CASTNLDRFSYEQYF. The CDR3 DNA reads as TGTGCCAGCACCAACTTGGACAGGTTTTCCTACGAGCAGTACTTC.

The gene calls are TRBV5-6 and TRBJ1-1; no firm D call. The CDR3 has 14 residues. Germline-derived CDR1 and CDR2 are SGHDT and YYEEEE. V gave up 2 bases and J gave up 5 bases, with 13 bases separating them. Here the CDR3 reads CASSFGSDWTEAFF. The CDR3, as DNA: TGTGCCAGCAGCTTTGGATCCGATTGGACTGAAGCTTTCTTT.

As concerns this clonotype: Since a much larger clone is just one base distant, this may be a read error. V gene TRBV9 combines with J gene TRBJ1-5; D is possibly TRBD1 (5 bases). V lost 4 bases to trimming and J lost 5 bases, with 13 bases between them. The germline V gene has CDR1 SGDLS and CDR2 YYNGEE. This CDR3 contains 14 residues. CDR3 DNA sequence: TGTGCCAGCAGCCCGTCGGGGGGAGATCAGCCCCAGCATTTT. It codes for CASSPSGGDQPQHF.

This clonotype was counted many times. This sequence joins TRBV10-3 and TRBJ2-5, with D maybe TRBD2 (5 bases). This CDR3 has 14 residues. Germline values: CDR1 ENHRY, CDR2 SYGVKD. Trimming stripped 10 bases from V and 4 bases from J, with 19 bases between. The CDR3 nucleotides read TGTGCCACCTCCCGGGGAGCGAGTACAGAGACCCAGTACTTC. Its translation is CATSRGASTETQYF.

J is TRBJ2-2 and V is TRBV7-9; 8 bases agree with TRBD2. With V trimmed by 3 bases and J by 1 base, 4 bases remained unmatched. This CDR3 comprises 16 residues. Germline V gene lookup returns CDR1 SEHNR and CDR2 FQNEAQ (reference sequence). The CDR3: CASSFTSGKNTGELFF. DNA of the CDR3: TGTGCCAGCAGCTTTACTAGCGGAAAGAACACCGGGGAGCTGTTTTTT.